Here is one T cell receptor beta chain with its context. The antigen is not known. An end of the junction does not agree with germline; a read error may underlie this. Germline V gene lookup returns CDR1 MNHEY and CDR2 SVGEGT. CDR3 length equals 15 residues. The data were taken from a study of T cell repertoires in cytomegalovirus infection. For the study at large: It was the public TCR beta signatures that indicated both CMV infection and matching HLA type. Points from the study as a whole: There were HLA-C-restricted CMV-specific TCR beta clonotypes dominating the ex vivo response.

TCRdb re-called the reads through MiXCR, storing one row per CDR3 protein. The sample consists of 250,000 or so distinct CDR3 sequences, about 18% of them appearing once. The receptor was derived from a human donor in good health (CMV status not recorded). Some clones in this sample may be carry-over from other donors' samples. The rearrangement uses TRBV6-2 or TRBV6-3 and TRBJ2-1; 8 nucleotides line up with TRBD2. Sequencing used CD8+ T cells from PBMCs. In DNA, the CDR3 is TGTGCCAGCAGTTACTCGAATCTCGCCCCGGGGGGGCCCGTATTC. Its translation: CASSYSNLAPGGPVF.